Following are 15 T cell receptor beta chains from one sample sequenced in a study of T cell responses to AZD1222 COVID-19 vaccine. TCRdb keeps only in-frame clones here, not all; method: immunoSEQ multiplex PCR. The sample shows approximately 83,000 clones, 75% to 95% of them seen only once. Source: peripheral blood, taken on day 0 of MenACWY control vaccination. These TCRs come from an adult in good health.

The rearrangement joins TRBV11-3 to TRBJ2-2, with TRBD1 matching over 8 bases. V was pared by 7 bases and J by 5 bases, with 6 bases of the junction left unmatched. The CDR3 is 14 residues long. Germline CDR1 is SGHNT and CDR2 is YENEEA. CDR3 protein: CASMAQGATGELFF. CDR3 in DNA: TGTGCCAGCATGGCGCAGGGGGCTACCGGGGAGCTGTTTTTT.

J is TRBJ2-1 and V is TRBV21-1. TRBV21-1 is a documented pseudogene. The CDR3 covers 11 residues. This CDR3 reads CASSKGNEQFF. The CDR3 DNA sequence: TGTGCCAGCAGCAAGGGCAATGAGCAGTTCTTC.

The chain couples TRBV6-5 to TRBJ1-2, with a weak D call TRBD1 (6 bases). Germline lookup yields CDR1 MNHEY and CDR2 SVGAGI. V shed 9 bases and J shed 4 bases, with 12 bases lying between them. This CDR3 has 12 amino acids. In DNA form, the CDR3 reads TGTGCCAGTTGGAGGGGGTCCTATGGCTACACCTTC. Its protein is CASWRGSYGYTF.

The gene calls are TRBV29-1 and TRBJ1-2; the D is unclear. The CDR3 has 13 amino acids. V gave up 3 bases and J gave up 8 bases, with 16 bases separating them. CDR1 and CDR2 from the germline V gene are SQVTM and ANQGSEA. CDR3 amino acids: CSVEEDGFGGYTF. For the CDR3, the DNA is TGCAGCGTTGAGGAGGACGGCTTCGGGGGCTACACCTTC.

This clone is a singleton in its sample. The rearrangement uses TRBV18 and TRBJ1-1; D is perhaps TRBD1 (6 bases). The CDR3 is 15 residues long. V shed 6 bases and J shed 4 bases, with 18 bases lying between them. The germline V gene encodes CDR1 KGHSH and CDR2 LQKENI. DNA for the CDR3: TGTGCCAGCTCTGTCAAGGGGGGGGAAGGCACTGAAGCTTTCTTT. It codes for CASSVKGGEGTEAFF.

The chain carries TRBV20-1 and TRBJ2-7, with unresolved D. The V and J ends lost 3 bases and 6 bases respectively, with 15 bases between them. In germline, CDR1 is DFQATT, CDR2 SNEGSKA (reference sequence). There are 13 residues in the CDR3. The CDR3: CSASSGSVTEQYF. The DNA for the CDR3 is TGCAGTGCTAGTTCCGGGTCGGTTACCGAGCAGTACTTC.

The chain is built from TRBV19 and TRBJ1-5; D is undetermined. The CDR3 runs 16 residues. Germline V gene sequence: CDR1 LNHDA, CDR2 SQIVND (reference sequence). Trimming pared 6 bases from V and 0 bases from J, leaving 15 bases between. CDR3: CASRKSPGLSNQPQHF. CDR3 sequence (DNA): TGTGCCAGTAGAAAATCTCCCGGTCTTAGCAATCAGCCCCAGCATTTT.

The chain links TRBV28 to TRBJ1-5; possibly TRBD1 for D (6 bases). Trimming stripped 2 bases from V and 6 bases from J, with 8 bases between. The length of the CDR3 is 13 residues. The V gene's germline CDR1 is MDHEN and CDR2 SYDVKM. The CDR3 nucleotides read TGTGCCAGCAGTTTAGGGGGGCGTCAGCCCCAGCATTTT. Encoded protein: CASSLGGRQPQHF.

This rearrangement joins TRBV27 to TRBJ2-1, with a possible D match to TRBD1 (6 bases). Per the germline V gene, CDR1 is MNHEY and CDR2 is SMNVEV (reference sequence). Trimming removed 3 bases at V and 4 bases at J, with 10 bases between. This CDR3 contains 14 residues. CDR3 nucleotides: TGTGCCAGCAGTTTTGTGGGGGCGTACAATGAGCAGTTCTTC. It yields the protein CASSFVGAYNEQFF.

The chain recombines TRBV14 with TRBJ2-1; D is undetermined. In germline, CDR1 is SGHDN, CDR2 FVKESK. Trimming removed 4 bases at V and 4 bases at J, with 11 bases between. The CDR3 extends over 14 amino acids. The CDR3 DNA follows: TGTGCCAGCAGCCTCGTGGGAAGTTACAATGAGCAGTTCTTC. This translates into CASSLVGSYNEQFF. The full variable domain, its missing parts supplied by reference TRBV14 and TRBJ2-1, is EAGVTQFPSHSVIEKGQTVTLRCDPISGHDNLYWYRRVMGKEIKFLLHFVKESKQDESGMPNNRFLAERTGGTYSTLKVQPAELEDSGVYFCASSLVGSYNEQFFGPGTRLTVL.

This chain connects TRBV18 to TRBJ1-2; D unresolved. Trimming removed 4 bases from V and 3 bases from J, with 9 bases in between. The CDR3 runs to 13 residues. Germline values: CDR1 KGHSH, CDR2 LQKENI. The CDR3 DNA reads TGTGCCAGCTCACGTCCGGATTACTATGGCTACACCTTC. This codes for CASSRPDYYGYTF. Filled out from reference TRBV18 and TRBJ1-2, the complete variable domain reads NAGVMQNPRHLVRRRGQEARLRCSPMKGHSHVYWYRQLPEEGLKFMVYLQKENIIDESGMPKERFSAEFPKEGPSILRIQQVVRGDSAAYFCASSRPDYYGYTFGSGTRLTVV.

The rearrangement links TRBV20-1 to TRBJ2-3; D is perhaps TRBD2 (5 bases). Germline values: CDR1 DFQATT, CDR2 SNEGSKA (reference sequence). V lost 3 bases and J lost 0, with 16 bases in between. The CDR3 covers 16 residues. The CDR3 DNA reads TGCAGTGCTAGTTCCCAGAGCGGAACTAGCACAGATACGCAGTATTTT. It encodes CSASSQSGTSTDTQYF.

The chain employs TRBV6-2 or TRBV6-3 and TRBJ2-1; no definite D call. Trimming left V 4 bases short and J 2 bases short, with 15 bases between. Germline lookup yields CDR1 MNHEY and CDR2 SVGEGT. There are 16 residues in the CDR3. The CDR3, as DNA: TGTGCCAGCAGTTCCACCGCGAAGAGCCCCTACAATGAGCAGTTCTTC. Residues: CASSSTAKSPYNEQFF.

The rearrangement joins TRBV7-3 to TRBJ1-1; a weak D match, TRBD1 (6 bases). Germline-derived CDR1 and CDR2 are SGHTA and FQGTGA. Trimming removed 2 bases at V and 1 base at J, with 11 bases between. CDR3 length equals 15 residues. The CDR3: CASSLEGGRNTEAFF. DNA for the CDR3: TGTGCCAGCAGCTTAGAAGGGGGTAGGAACACTGAAGCTTTCTTT. Combining the CDR3 with reference TRBV7-3 and TRBJ1-1 gives the whole variable domain GAGVSQTPSNKVTEKGKYVELRCDPISGHTALYWYRQSLGQGPEFLIYFQGTGAADDSGLPNDRFFAVRPEGSVSTLKIQRTERGDSAVYLCASSLEGGRNTEAFFGQGTRLTVV.

This CDR3 reads CASSQVGGSVRRNYGYTF. CDR3 coding DNA: TGCGCCAGCAGCCAAGTTGGTGGTTCGGTAAGACGGAACTATGGCTACACCTTC. The rearrangement joins TRBV4-1 to TRBJ1-2; D gene uncertain. The CDR3 runs 18 residues. Germline CDR1 is MGHRA and CDR2 is YSYEKL. The V end was cut by 1 base, the J end by 2 bases, with 20 bases between.